Listed here are 8 T cell receptor beta chains from one sample, sequenced in a study of control samples from healthy donors and cancer patients (dated by TCRdb to the early 2020s). Receptors were amplified or captured by the immunoSEQ multiplex PCR assay. The table comes from immuneACCESS by way of TCRdb, which keeps in-frame sequences with V and J called. Part of the clones is missing from these tables; in studies checked, under half for an unresolved V gene and the rest for unknown reasons. This sample comprises 100,000 to 150,000 clones, around nine tenths of them detected only once. 2.5% of the sample goes to the ten largest clones. Sequencing input: blood. The receptors come from a man between 18 and 29 years old in good health.

V is TRBV9 and J is TRBJ2-1; D gene unclear. This CDR3 is built from 12 residues. Deletions cut 4 bases from V and 12 bases from J, with 14 bases between. Germline lookup yields CDR1 SGDLS and CDR2 YYNGEE. Here the CDR3 DNA reads TGTGCCAGCAGCACAACCTCCGGCGGGCAGTTCTTC. This translates into CASSTTSGGQFF.

This chain uses TRBV12-3 or TRBV12-4 with TRBJ2-2; D gene uncertain. This CDR3 region has 11 residues. V dropped 4 bases and J dropped 6 bases, with 3 bases sitting between them. The CDR3 here is CASSYPGELFF. The CDR3 DNA follows: TGTGCCAGCAGTTATCCCGGGGAGCTGTTTTTT.

The chain uses TRBV9 and TRBJ1-4; 7 bases map to TRBD1. The trim removed 4 bases at V and 3 bases at J, leaving 3 bases unmatched. The CDR3 totals 14 residues. Germline CDR1 is SGDLS and CDR2 is YYNGEE. CDR3 nucleotide sequence: TGTGCCAGCAGCCTAGGACAGGCTAATGAAAAACTGTTTTTT. Encoded protein: CASSLGQANEKLFF.

The V and J genes are TRBV12-5 and TRBJ1-1; D may be TRBD1 (5 bases). The V gene lost 6 bases and the J gene lost 0 bases, with 14 bases spanning the gap. The CDR3 runs 15 residues. Germline lookup yields CDR1 LGHNT and CDR2 FRNRAP. Here the CDR3 DNA reads TGTGCTAGTGGGAACGGGGACGGTGTGAACACTGAAGCTTTCTTT. Encoded protein: CASGNGDGVNTEAFF.

The V gene is TRBV10-3, the J gene TRBJ2-1, with 13 bases aligning to TRBD2. Looked up from germline, CDR1 is ENHRY and CDR2 is SYGVKD. The CDR3 runs to 16 residues. V gave up 0 bases and J gave up 9 bases; unmatched junction bases: 5. CDR3 loop: CAISESGLAGVGEQFF. CDR3 nucleotides: TGTGCCATCAGTGAGTCCGGACTAGCGGGAGTCGGTGAGCAGTTCTTC.

The rearrangement links TRBV6-2 or TRBV6-3 to TRBJ2-5, with D possibly being TRBD2 (6 bases). Trimming cost V 5 bases and J 5 bases, with 15 bases left between them. CDR1 and CDR2 (germline): MNHEY, SVGEGT. The CDR3 is 14 residues long. The CDR3 loop reads CASSPTPRGETQYF. The CDR3 nucleotides are TGTGCCAGCAGTCCGACCCCCCGGGGGGAGACCCAGTACTTC.

This clone has a handful of counts. The rearrangement joins TRBV7-3 to TRBJ2-1, with D possibly being TRBD1 (5 bases). The V end was cut by 2 bases, the J end by 7 bases, with 18 bases between. CDR3 size: 16 residues. The V gene's germline CDR1 is SGHTA and CDR2 FQGTGA. In nucleotides, the CDR3 is TGTGCCAGCAGCTTAGGGGCCGCGGCCAGGGCGAATGAGCAGTTCTTC. It encodes CASSLGAAARANEQFF. The full variable domain, its missing parts supplied by reference TRBV7-3 and TRBJ2-1, is GAGVSQTPSNKVTEKGKYVELRCDPISGHTALYWYRQSLGQGPEFLIYFQGTGAADDSGLPNDRFFAVRPEGSVSTLKIQRTERGDSAVYLCASSLGAAARANEQFFGPGTRLTVL.

This clone was seen only once. The J gene is TRBJ2-3, the V gene TRBV2; D unresolved. Trimming took off 5 bases at V and 1 base at J, with 13 bases between the two ends. Germline loops: CDR1 SNHLY, CDR2 FYNNEI. The length of the CDR3 is 15 residues. The CDR3 region is CASSNTILGTDTQYF. The DNA of the CDR3 is TGTGCCAGCAGTAACACCATTTTGGGCACAGATACGCAGTATTTT.